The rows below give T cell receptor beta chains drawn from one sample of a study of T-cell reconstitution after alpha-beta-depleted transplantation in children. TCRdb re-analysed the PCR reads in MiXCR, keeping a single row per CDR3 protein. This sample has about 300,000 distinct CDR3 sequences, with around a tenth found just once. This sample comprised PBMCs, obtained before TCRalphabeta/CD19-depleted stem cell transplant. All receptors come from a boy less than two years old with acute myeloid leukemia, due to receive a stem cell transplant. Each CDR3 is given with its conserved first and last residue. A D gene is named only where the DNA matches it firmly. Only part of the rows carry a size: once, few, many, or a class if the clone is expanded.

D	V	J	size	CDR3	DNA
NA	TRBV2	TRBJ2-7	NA	CASSEELVFGLEQYF	TGTGCCAGCAGTGAAGAACTAGTTTTCGGTCTCGAGCAGTACTTC
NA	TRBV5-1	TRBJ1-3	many	CASSLDLHSGNTIYF	TGCGCCAGCAGCTTGGACTTACACTCTGGAAACACCATATATTTT
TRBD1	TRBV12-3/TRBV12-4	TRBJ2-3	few	CASSSQGPSTDTQYF	TGTGCCAGCAGTTCACAGGGGCCTAGCACAGATACGCAGTATTTT
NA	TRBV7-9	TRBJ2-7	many	CASSLSRLAYYEQYF	TGTGCCAGCAGCTTAAGTCGCCTAGCGTACTACGAGCAGTACTTC
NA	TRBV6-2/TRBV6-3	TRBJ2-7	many	CASSYFRAHEQYF	TGTGCCAGCAGTTACTTCAGGGCCCACGAGCAGTACTTC
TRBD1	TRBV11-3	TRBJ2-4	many	CASSFDRGLAKNIQYF	TGTGCCAGCAGCTTCGACAGGGGTCTAGCCAAAAACATTCAGTACTTC
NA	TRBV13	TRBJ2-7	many	CASSLRGRYEQYF	TGTGCCAGCAGCTTAAGGGGCCGGTACGAGCAGTACTTC
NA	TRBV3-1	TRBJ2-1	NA	CACCLGGSLANSYNEQFF	TGTGCCTGCTGTTTAGGGGGAAGTCTAGCGAACTCCTACAATGAGCAGTTCTTC
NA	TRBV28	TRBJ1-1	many	CASRLRTEAFF	TGTGCCAGCAGGCTAAGGACTGAAGCTTTCTTT
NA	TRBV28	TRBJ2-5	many	CASSPLYRAQETQYF	TGTGCCAGCAGTCCGCTTTACAGGGCGCAAGAGACCCAGTACTTC
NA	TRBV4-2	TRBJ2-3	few	CASSQAFGTRTDTQYF	TGTGCCAGCAGCCAAGCATTTGGCACCCGCACAGATACGCAGTATTTT
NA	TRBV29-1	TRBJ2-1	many	CSVEDWQGGEQFF	TGCAGCGTTGAAGACTGGCAGGGGGGTGAGCAGTTCTTC
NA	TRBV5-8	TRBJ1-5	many	CASSLEGWSNQPQHF	TGTGCCAGCAGCTTGGAAGGTTGGAGCAATCAGCCCCAGCATTTT
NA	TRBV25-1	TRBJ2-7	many	CASRRSGTTYEQYF	TGTGCCAGCAGAAGATCGGGAACGACCTACGAGCAGTACTTC
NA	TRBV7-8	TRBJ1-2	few	CASSFELRGDGYTF	TGTGCCAGCAGCTTCGAGCTAAGGGGGGATGGCTACACCTTC
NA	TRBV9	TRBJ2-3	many	CASSVGGPGDTQYF	TGTGCCAGCAGCGTAGGGGGACCCGGAGATACGCAGTATTTT